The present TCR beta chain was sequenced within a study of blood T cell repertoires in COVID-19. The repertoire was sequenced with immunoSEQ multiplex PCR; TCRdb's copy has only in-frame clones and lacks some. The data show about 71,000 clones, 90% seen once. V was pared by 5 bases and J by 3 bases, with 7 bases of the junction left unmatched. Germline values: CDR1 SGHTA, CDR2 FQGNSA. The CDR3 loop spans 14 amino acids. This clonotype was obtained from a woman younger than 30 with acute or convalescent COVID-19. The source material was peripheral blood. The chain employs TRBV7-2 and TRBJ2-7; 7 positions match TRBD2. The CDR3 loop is CASSPWGGSYEQYF. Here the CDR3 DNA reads TGTGCCAGCAGCCCGTGGGGCGGGAGCTACGAGCAGTACTTC.